This TCR beta chain was captured by sequencing in a study of blood T cell repertoires in COVID-19. Some clones are missing from TCRdb's copy, which holds only in-frame ones; the method was immunoSEQ multiplex PCR. This sample has fewer than 20,000 clones; roughly 85% occur once, and the top ten carry more than 25%. V was clipped by 6 bases and J by 5 bases; unmatched bases: 12. The CDR3 spans 16 residues. In germline, CDR1 is MDHEN, CDR2 SYDVKM. The TCR originated in a human donor with active COVID-19. The donor label of this sample is uncertain. This chain joins TRBV28 and TRBJ1-5; 8 bases agree with TRBD1. Sequenced material: peripheral blood. The CDR3 region has the DNA TGTGCCAGCAGGTCGGGGACAGGTCCATCTTATCAGCCCCAGCATTTT. Amino acid sequence: CASRSGTGPSYQPQHF.